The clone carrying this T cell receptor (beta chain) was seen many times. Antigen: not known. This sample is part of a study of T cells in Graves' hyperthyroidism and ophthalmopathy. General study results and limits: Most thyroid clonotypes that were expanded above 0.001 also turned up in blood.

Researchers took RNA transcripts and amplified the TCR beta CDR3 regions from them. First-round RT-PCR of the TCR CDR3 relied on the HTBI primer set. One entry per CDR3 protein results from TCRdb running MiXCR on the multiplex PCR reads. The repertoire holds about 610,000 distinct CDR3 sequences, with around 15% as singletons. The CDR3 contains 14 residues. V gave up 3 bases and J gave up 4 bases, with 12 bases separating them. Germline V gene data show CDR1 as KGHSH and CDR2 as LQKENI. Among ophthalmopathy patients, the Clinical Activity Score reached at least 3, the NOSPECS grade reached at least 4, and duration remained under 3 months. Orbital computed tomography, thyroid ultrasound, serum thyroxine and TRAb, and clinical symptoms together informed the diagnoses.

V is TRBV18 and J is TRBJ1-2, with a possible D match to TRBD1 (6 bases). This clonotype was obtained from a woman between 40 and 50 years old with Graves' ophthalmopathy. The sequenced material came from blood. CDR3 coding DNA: TGTGCCAGCTCACCCCCGGGGGCAGGCTATGGCTACACCTTC. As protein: CASSPPGAGYGYTF.